This T cell receptor (beta chain) originates from a study of blood T cell repertoires in COVID-19. Study summary: Sites in the United States, Italy and Spain provided acute and convalescent COVID-19 samples. The analysed material was cDNA or gDNA that came from T cells, B-cell-depleted T cells, or PBMCs.

Here immunoSEQ multiplex PCR was the method, and the copy in TCRdb shows in-frame clones only, minus some. The sample shows approximately 130,000 clones, approximately 86% of them seen only once. The CDR3 covers 11 residues. V gave up 9 bases and J gave up 6 bases; unmatched junction bases: 4. Per the germline V gene, CDR1 is MNHEY and CDR2 is SMNVEV (reference sequence). The sequence was collected from a woman aged 45 to 65 who had recovered from COVID-19. Sequenced material: peripheral blood. The rearrangement uses TRBV27 and TRBJ2-7; 8 bases match TRBD1. This CDR3 is CASSTGVEQYF. CDR3 nucleotides: TGTGCCAGTTCGACAGGGGTCGAGCAGTACTTC.